There are many counts of the clone carrying this T cell receptor (beta chain). The data were taken from a study of CD8 T cells in ankylosing spondylitis. Germline CDR1 LGHNA, CDR2 YNFKEQ. The CDR3 loop spans 14 amino acids. V was pared by 0 bases and J by 9 bases, with 12 bases between. MiXCR was run by TCRdb on the 5' RACE reads, yielding one entry per CDR3 protein. The sample contains 130,000 or so distinct CDR3 sequences, 6.5% to 9% of which appear only once. Sequenced: blood, either unsorted or a sorted T cell fraction (not recorded which). The origin of this receptor is a male donor with ankylosing spondylitis or in good health (not recorded which). V and J are TRBV4-2 and TRBJ1-5; TRBD1 might be the D (5 bases). The CDR3 region is CASSQDSGGGPQHF. The CDR3 DNA reads as TGTGCCAGCAGCCAAGATTCCGGTGGGGGGCCCCAGCATTTT.